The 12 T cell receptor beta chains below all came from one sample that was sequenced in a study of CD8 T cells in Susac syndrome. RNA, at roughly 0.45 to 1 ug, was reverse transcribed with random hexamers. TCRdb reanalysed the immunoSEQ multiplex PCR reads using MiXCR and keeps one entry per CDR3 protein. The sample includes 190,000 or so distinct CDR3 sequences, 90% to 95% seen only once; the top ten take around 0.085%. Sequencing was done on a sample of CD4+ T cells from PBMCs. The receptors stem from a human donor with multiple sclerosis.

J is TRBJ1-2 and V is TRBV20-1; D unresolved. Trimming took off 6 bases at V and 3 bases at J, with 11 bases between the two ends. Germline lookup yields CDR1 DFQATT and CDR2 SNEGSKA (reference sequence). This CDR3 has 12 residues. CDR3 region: CSASQVYYGYTF. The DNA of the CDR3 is TGCAGTGCCAGCCAGGTATACTATGGCTACACCTTC.

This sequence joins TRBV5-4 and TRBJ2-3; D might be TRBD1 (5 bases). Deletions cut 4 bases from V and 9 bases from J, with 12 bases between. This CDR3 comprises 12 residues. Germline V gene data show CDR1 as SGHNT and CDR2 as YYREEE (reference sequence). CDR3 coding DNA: TGTGCCAGCAGCGCGCAGGGTACCACGCAGTATTTT. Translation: CASSAQGTTQYF.

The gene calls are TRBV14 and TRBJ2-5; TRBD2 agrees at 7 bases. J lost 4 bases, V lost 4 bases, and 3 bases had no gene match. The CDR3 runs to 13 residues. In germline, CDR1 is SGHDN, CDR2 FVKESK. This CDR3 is CASSRWGGETQYF. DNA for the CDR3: TGTGCCAGCAGCCGGTGGGGGGGAGAGACCCAGTACTTC.

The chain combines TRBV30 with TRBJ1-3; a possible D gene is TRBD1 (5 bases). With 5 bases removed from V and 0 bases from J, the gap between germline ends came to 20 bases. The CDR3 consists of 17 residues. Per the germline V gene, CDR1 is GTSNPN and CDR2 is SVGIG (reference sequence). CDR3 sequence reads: CAWVPSWTTSSGNTIYF. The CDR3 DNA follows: TGTGCCTGGGTGCCCTCCTGGACAACTAGCTCTGGAAACACCATATATTTT.

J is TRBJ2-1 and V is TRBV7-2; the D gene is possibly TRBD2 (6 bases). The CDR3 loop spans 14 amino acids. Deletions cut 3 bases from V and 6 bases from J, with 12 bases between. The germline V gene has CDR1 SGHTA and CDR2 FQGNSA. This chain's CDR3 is CASSLLTRRNEQFF. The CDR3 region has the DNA TGTGCCAGCAGCTTGTTGACTAGGCGCAATGAGCAGTTCTTC. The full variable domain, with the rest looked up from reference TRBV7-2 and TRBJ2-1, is GAGVSQSPSNKVTEKGKDVELRCDPISGHTALYWYRQSLGQGLEFLIYFQGNSAPDKSGLPSDRFSAERTGGSVSTLTIQRTQQEDSAVYLCASSLLTRRNEQFFGPGTRLTVL.

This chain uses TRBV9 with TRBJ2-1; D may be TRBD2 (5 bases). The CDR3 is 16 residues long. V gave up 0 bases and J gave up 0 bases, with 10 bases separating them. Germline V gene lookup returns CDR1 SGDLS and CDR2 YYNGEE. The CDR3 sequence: CASSVDLGSSYNEQFF. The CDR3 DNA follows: TGTGCCAGCAGCGTAGATCTGGGGAGCTCCTACAATGAGCAGTTCTTC.

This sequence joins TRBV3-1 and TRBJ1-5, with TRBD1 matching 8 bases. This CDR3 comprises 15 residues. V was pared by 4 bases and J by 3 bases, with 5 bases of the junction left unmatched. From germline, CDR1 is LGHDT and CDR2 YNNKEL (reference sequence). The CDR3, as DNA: TGTGCCAGCAGCCCAGGGACAGGCCCCAATCAGCCCCAGCATTTT. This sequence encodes CASSPGTGPNQPQHF.

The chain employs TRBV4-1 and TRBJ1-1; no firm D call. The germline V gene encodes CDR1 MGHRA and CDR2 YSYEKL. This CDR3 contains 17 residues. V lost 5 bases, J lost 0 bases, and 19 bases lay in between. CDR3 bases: TGCGCCAGCAGCGGTCCCCGGGGAGGTCTGATGAACACTGAAGCTTTCTTT. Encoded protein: CASSGPRGGLMNTEAFF.

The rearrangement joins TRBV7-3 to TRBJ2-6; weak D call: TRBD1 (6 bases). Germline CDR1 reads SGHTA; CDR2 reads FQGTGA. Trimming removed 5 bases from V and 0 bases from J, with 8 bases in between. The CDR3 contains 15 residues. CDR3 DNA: TGTGCCAGCAGCCCGGGACACTCTGGGGCCAACGTCCTGACTTTC. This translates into CASSPGHSGANVLTF.

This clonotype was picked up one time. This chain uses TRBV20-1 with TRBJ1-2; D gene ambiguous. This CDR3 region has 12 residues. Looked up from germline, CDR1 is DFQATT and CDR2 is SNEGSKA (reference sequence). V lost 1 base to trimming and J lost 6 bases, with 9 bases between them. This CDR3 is CSARGTGDGYTF. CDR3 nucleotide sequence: TGCAGTGCTAGAGGAACGGGAGATGGCTACACCTTC.

Written as DNA, the CDR3 is TGCAGTGCTAGGGGACTAGTCCAGGGAGAGCAGTACTTC. Translated, it gives CSARGLVQGEQYF. The chain joins TRBV20-1 to TRBJ2-7, with 8 bases aligning to TRBD2. There are 13 residues in the CDR3. From germline, CDR1 is DFQATT and CDR2 SNEGSKA (reference sequence). V dropped 3 bases and J dropped 7; count of bases not matched to a gene: 8.

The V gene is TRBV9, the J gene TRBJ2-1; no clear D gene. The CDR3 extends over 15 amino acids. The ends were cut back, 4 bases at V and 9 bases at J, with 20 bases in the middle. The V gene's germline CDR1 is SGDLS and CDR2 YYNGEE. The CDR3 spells CASSTRLDVYGEQFF. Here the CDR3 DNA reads TGTGCCAGCAGCACCCGGCTTGATGTCTATGGTGAGCAGTTCTTC.